These 30 T cell receptor beta chains were all obtained from the same sample, sequenced in a study of shared clonotypes between healthy human individuals. TCRdb's table, derived via immunoSEQ multiplex PCR, lists solely in-frame clones and lacks some. Seen here are over a million clones, more than 75% observed once, and the top ten hold 0.61%. Material: memory CD4+ T cells from PBMCs. Subset described: CD45RA-negative fraction. Receptor source: a man aged 18 to 29 in good health. Some clones in this sample may be carry-over from other donors' samples.

The chain carries TRBV10-3 and TRBJ2-2; the D gene is possibly TRBD1 (6 bases). This CDR3 region has 14 residues. The germline CDR1 and CDR2 sequences are ENHRY and SYGVKD. Between the trimmed V and J ends, which lost 7 bases and 6 bases, there was a span of 15 bases. The chain's CDR3 is CAINDLGAPGELFF. Written as DNA, the CDR3 is TGTGCCATCAACGACTTGGGGGCTCCCGGGGAGCTGTTTTTT.

A note on this clone: This sample also contains other DNA sequences that code for the same CDR3. The V gene is TRBV5-1, the J gene TRBJ2-5, with D tentatively TRBD1 or TRBD2 (6 bases each). The CDR3 runs 14 residues. CDR1 is SGHRS, CDR2 YFSETQ, per germline. The V and J ends lost 4 bases and 5 bases respectively, with 15 bases between them. The DNA of the CDR3 is TGCGCCAGCAGCCAGGGACAAGGAGGGGAGACCCAGTACTTC. As protein: CASSQGQGGETQYF.

This clone was observed a few times. This rearrangement joins TRBV2 to TRBJ1-3; 7 bases are a match to TRBD1. CDR1 and CDR2 from the germline V gene are SNHLY and FYNNEI. Trimming cost V 5 bases and J 6 bases; bases outside gene matches: 10. The CDR3 consists of 15 residues. The CDR3 sequence: CASSPPTGEENTIYF. CDR3 bases: TGTGCCAGCAGTCCCCCCACAGGGGAGGAAAACACCATATATTTT. Variable domain in full (rest from reference TRBV2 and TRBJ1-3): EPEVTQTPSHQVTQMGQEVILRCVPISNHLYFYWYRQILGQKVEFLVSFYNNEISEKSEIFDDQFSVERPDGSNFTLKIRSTKLEDSAMYFCASSPPTGEENTIYFGEGSWLTVV.

The chain employs TRBV7-9 and TRBJ2-1; a weak D match, TRBD1 (6 bases). V gave up 5 bases and J gave up 4 bases, with 15 bases separating them. This CDR3 is 15 amino acids long. Germline CDR1 SEHNR, CDR2 FQNEAQ (reference sequence). The CDR3 DNA reads as TGTGCCAGCAGCCCACAGGGCGGAGGATACAATGAGCAGTTCTTC. Residues: CASSPQGGGYNEQFF.

The rearrangement joins TRBV25-1 to TRBJ1-1, with a possible D match to TRBD1 (5 bases). This CDR3 contains 13 residues. Trimming pared 6 bases from V and 1 base from J, leaving 9 bases between. CDR1 and CDR2 from the germline V gene are MGHDK and SYGVNS. The chain's CDR3 is CASRPQGNTEAFF. The CDR3 DNA sequence: TGTGCCAGCAGGCCCCAGGGGAACACTGAAGCTTTCTTT.

The chain recombines TRBV27 with TRBJ2-3; 9 bases align to TRBD2. The CDR3 runs 16 residues. CDR1 is MNHEY and CDR2 is SMNVEV in the germline V gene (reference sequence). V dropped 4 bases and J dropped 0; count of bases not matched to a gene: 5. CDR3 nucleotides: TGTGCCAGCAGTTCCCTAGCGGGAATCAGCACAGATACGCAGTATTTT. The encoded protein is CASSSLAGISTDTQYF.

Notes on this clone: A much larger clone differs by one base, so this may be a read error. Other DNA sequences in the sample encode the same CDR3. J is TRBJ1-1 and V is TRBV5-1; no definite D call. V was cut by 1 base and J by 0 bases, with 4 bases left in between. Germline values: CDR1 SGHRS, CDR2 YFSETQ. The CDR3 totals 13 residues. CDR3 in amino acids: CASSLSMNTEAFF. The CDR3 DNA reads as TGCGCCAGCAGCTTGTCAATGAACACTGAAGCTTTCTTT.

Here the CDR3 reads CASRERQGSAYEQYF. The DNA of the CDR3 is TGTGCCAGCAGGGAGAGACAGGGGAGTGCGTACGAGCAGTACTTC. The rearrangement uses TRBV25-1 and TRBJ2-7, with 8 bases matching TRBD1. The J segment lost 4 bases and the V segment lost 6 bases, leaving 11 bases of the junction unmatched. Germline V gives CDR1 MGHDK, CDR2 SYGVNS. The CDR3 is made up of 15 amino acids.

The chain is built from TRBV28 and TRBJ2-2; 7 bases are shared with TRBD1. Trimming cost V 2 bases and J 5 bases; bases outside gene matches: 5. Germline V gene data show CDR1 as MDHEN and CDR2 as SYDVKM. The CDR3 covers 15 residues. The CDR3 region is CASSLAGTATGELFF. DNA for the CDR3: TGTGCCAGCAGTTTAGCCGGGACAGCGACCGGGGAGCTGTTTTTT.

This chain connects TRBV11-2 to TRBJ2-7; either TRBD1 or TRBD2 may supply D (5 bases each). Germline V gene data show CDR1 as SGHAT and CDR2 as FQNNGV. Between the trimmed V and J ends, which lost 1 base and 3 bases, there was a span of 10 bases. The CDR3 is 14 amino acids. For the CDR3, the DNA is TGTGCCAGCAGCTTAGTCGCTGGGGGCTACGAGCAGTACTTC. It codes for CASSLVAGGYEQYF.

The V call is TRBV11-2, the J call TRBJ1-4; D is unresolved. CDR3 size: 15 residues. The germline gives CDR1 SGHAT, CDR2 FQNNGV. The V end was cut by 4 bases, the J end by 1 base, with 10 bases between. CDR3 amino acids: CASSSLKVTNEKLFF. The CDR3 bases are TGTGCCAGCAGCTCCCTAAAAGTAACTAATGAAAAACTGTTTTTT.

The gene calls are TRBV25-1 and TRBJ2-5, with 11 bases that match TRBD2. Unmatched junction bases numbered 5, after V lost 4 bases and J lost 4 bases. CDR1 and CDR2 from the germline V gene are MGHDK and SYGVNS. This CDR3 contains 15 residues. The CDR3 region has the DNA TGTGCCAGCAGTGTGACACTAGCGGGAGCAGAGACCCAGTACTTC. Translating it yields CASSVTLAGAETQYF.

As regards this clone: A read error is likely here: a far larger clone is one base away. CDR3 loop: CASSRPATTGRGYTF. The CDR3 coding sequence is TGCGCCAGCAGCCGCCCCGCGACGACAGGTAGAGGCTACACCTTC. The chain employs TRBV4-1 and TRBJ1-2, with D perhaps TRBD1 (6 bases). V was clipped by 4 bases and J by 8 bases, with 20 bases between them. The CDR3 runs 15 residues. The germline V gene has CDR1 MGHRA and CDR2 YSYEKL.

The CDR3: CASGSRGNYEQYF. For the CDR3, the DNA is TGTGCCAGCGGTTCGCGGGGAAACTACGAGCAGTACTTC. This chain connects TRBV6-5 to TRBJ2-7; maybe TRBD2 (6 bases). CDR3 length: 13 amino acids. CDR1 and CDR2 (germline): MNHEY, SVGAGI. Trimming removed 8 bases at V and 3 bases at J, with 14 bases between.

This clone was counted ten times or more. This chain joins TRBV7-9 and TRBJ1-1; TRBD1 matches 10 bases. The germline CDR1 and CDR2 sequences are SEHNR and FQNEAQ (reference sequence). The CDR3 covers 16 residues. Trimming cost V 5 bases and J 0 bases; bases outside gene matches: 6. The CDR3 nucleotides read TGTGCCAGCAGCACCGGGACAGGGGAGTTGAACACTGAAGCTTTCTTT. It codes for CASSTGTGELNTEAFF.

The chain has TRBV28 and TRBJ1-1; D uncertain. The CDR3 has 15 amino acids. V was clipped by 6 bases and J by 0 bases, with 14 bases between them. Germline CDR1 reads MDHEN; CDR2 reads SYDVKM. Written as DNA, the CDR3 is TGTGCCAGCAGCCGCCAGAGTTCTTTGAACACTGAAGCTTTCTTT. Its protein product is CASSRQSSLNTEAFF.

This chain uses TRBV5-1 with TRBJ1-1; D is ambiguous. The CDR3 runs to 14 residues. The V end lost 3 bases, the J end lost 0 bases, and 9 bases lay between the germline ends. Germline V gene data show CDR1 as SGHRS and CDR2 as YFSETQ. This CDR3 is CASSSAGLNTEAFF. DNA of the CDR3: TGCGCCAGCAGCTCCGCGGGCCTGAACACTGAAGCTTTCTTT.

V is TRBV6-1 and J is TRBJ2-2; 9 nucleotides match TRBD1. The trim removed 5 bases at V and 8 bases at J, leaving 9 bases unmatched. This CDR3 contains 15 residues. Germline V gene sequence: CDR1 MNHNS, CDR2 SASEGT. This CDR3 reads CASSRDRVIAGELFF. In DNA form, the CDR3 reads TGTGCCAGCAGTCGGGACAGGGTGATTGCGGGGGAGCTGTTTTTT.

The genes are TRBV28 and TRBJ1-2; 7 nucleotides line up with TRBD1. Germline V CDR1 and CDR2: MDHEN, SYDVKM. The V gene end was trimmed by 5 bases and the J gene end by 4 bases; junction bases not matched to a gene: 7. The CDR3 length is 14 residues. The CDR3 sequence: CASSRTGVSYGYTF. CDR3 DNA sequence: TGTGCCAGCAGTCGCACAGGGGTTAGCTATGGCTACACCTTC.

J is TRBJ2-7 and V is TRBV7-9, with no clear D. From germline, CDR1 is SEHNR and CDR2 FQNEAQ (reference sequence). V was pared by 5 bases and J by 3 bases, with 11 bases between. CDR3 length equals 13 residues. CDR3 protein: CASSLATFYEQYF. CDR3 coding DNA: TGTGCCAGCAGCCTGGCGACATTCTACGAGCAGTACTTC.

This clone turned up a few times. The J gene is TRBJ1-2, the V gene TRBV4-1; 7 nucleotides agree with TRBD1. From germline, CDR1 is MGHRA and CDR2 YSYEKL. The CDR3 loop spans 15 amino acids. The J segment lost 5 bases and the V segment lost 4 bases, leaving 10 bases of the junction unmatched. In DNA form, the CDR3 reads TGCGCCAGCAGCCTAAACCCGGGACAGAGTTATGGCTACACCTTC. It is translated as CASSLNPGQSYGYTF.

The V call is TRBV19, the J call TRBJ1-3, with D possibly matching TRBD1 (6 bases). Trimming took 5 bases from V and 2 from J, leaving 13 bases between them. CDR3 length: 15 residues. Germline V gene data show CDR1 as LNHDA and CDR2 as SQIVND (reference sequence). CDR3 sequence (DNA): TGTGCCAGTAGTTTTGGGGGCCAGGCTGGAAACACCATATATTTT. The encoded protein is CASSFGGQAGNTIYF.

J is TRBJ2-1 and V is TRBV28; a possible D gene is TRBD1 (7 bases). The CDR3 loop spans 16 amino acids. V lost 4 bases and J 6 bases, leaving 19 bases between the germline ends. Looked up from germline, CDR1 is MDHEN and CDR2 is SYDVKM. CDR3 bases: TGTGCCAGCAGTTGGCGGGGCAGGGGGTTCGGCAATGAGCAGTTCTTC. Residues: CASSWRGRGFGNEQFF.

The V call is TRBV5-1, the J call TRBJ2-7, with D unresolved. Trimming stripped 0 bases from V and 5 bases from J, with 9 bases between. This CDR3 spans 13 amino acids. Looked up from germline, CDR1 is SGHRS and CDR2 is YFSETQ. The CDR3 loop reads CASSLDLSNEQYF. CDR3 coding DNA: TGCGCCAGCAGCTTGGACCTTAGTAACGAGCAGTACTTC.

The gene calls are TRBV11-2 and TRBJ1-1; D uncertain. Germline CDR1 reads SGHAT; CDR2 reads FQNNGV. CDR3 length: 14 residues. The ends were cut back, 1 base at V and 1 base at J, with 7 bases in the middle. Here the CDR3 DNA reads TGTGCCAGCAGCTTAGTTGTCAAGAACACTGAAGCTTTCTTT. Amino acids: CASSLVVKNTEAFF.

The chain uses TRBV4-3 and TRBJ2-5, with 10 bases aligning to TRBD1. J was trimmed by 4 bases and V by 2 bases; bases with no gene match: 4. Germline CDR1 is LGHNA and CDR2 is YSLEER. The length of the CDR3 is 15 residues. CDR3 sequence: CASSQNGQGGETQYF. CDR3 nucleotides: TGCGCCAGCAGCCAAAATGGACAGGGGGGAGAGACCCAGTACTTC.

The gene calls are TRBV19 and TRBJ2-7; D call uncertain. The germline V gene has CDR1 LNHDA and CDR2 SQIVND (reference sequence). This CDR3 is 13 amino acids long. V lost 2 bases, J lost 10 bases, and 15 bases lay in between. The CDR3 protein is CASSISRVSRQYF. The CDR3 DNA reads TGTGCCAGTAGTATATCTAGAGTTTCGCGCCAGTACTTC.

The chain recombines TRBV5-1 with TRBJ2-1; 7 nucleotides match TRBD2. CDR1 and CDR2 (germline): SGHRS, YFSETQ. Trimming removed 4 bases from V and 7 bases from J; junction bases left unmatched: 11. The CDR3 length is 15 residues. The CDR3 DNA sequence: TGCGCCAGCAGCCCCCGGTGGGCGGGAGATAATGAGCAGTTCTTC. Translation: CASSPRWAGDNEQFF.

The chain couples TRBV28 to TRBJ1-2; maybe TRBD1 (6 bases). There are 15 residues in the CDR3. The V gene's germline CDR1 is MDHEN and CDR2 SYDVKM. The V end lost 7 bases, the J end lost 3 bases, and 18 bases lay between the germline ends. DNA of the CDR3: TGTGCCAGCACCAATGGACGCGGGGGCCACTATGGCTACACCTTC. Translating gives CASTNGRGGHYGYTF.

The chain couples TRBV7-2 to TRBJ1-5; the match to TRBD1 covers 7 bases. The CDR3 sequence is 15 residues long. CDR1 and CDR2 from the germline V gene are SGHTA and FQGNSA. Losses at the gene ends were 1 base for V and 8 bases for J; bases not matched to a gene: 8. Here the CDR3 reads CASSLVRGRGEPQHF. In DNA form, the CDR3 reads TGTGCCAGCAGCTTAGTGAGAGGCAGGGGGGAGCCCCAGCATTTT.